This passage covers 24 T cell receptor beta chains from one sample sequenced in a study of blood T cell repertoires in COVID-19. Here immunoSEQ multiplex PCR was the method, and the copy in TCRdb shows in-frame clones only, minus some. The repertoire holds some 220,000 clones, 65% to 90% seen once, with 2.4% in the top ten. The sample consisted of peripheral blood. The receptors shown here come from a woman in her 70s with COVID-19, enrolled during active disease.

This rearrangement joins TRBV6-6 to TRBJ2-7; 9 nucleotides align to TRBD2. The germline gives CDR1 MNHNY, CDR2 SVGAGI (reference sequence). The CDR3 sequence is 15 residues long. The J segment lost 1 base and the V segment lost 6 bases, leaving 7 bases of the junction unmatched. This chain's CDR3 is CASRPGTSSSYEQYF. In nucleotides, the CDR3 is TGTGCCAGCAGACCCGGGACTAGCAGTTCCTACGAGCAGTACTTC.

The chain recombines TRBV5-4 with TRBJ1-3, with 8 bases lining up with TRBD1. Looked up from germline, CDR1 is SGHNT and CDR2 is YYREEE (reference sequence). CDR3 length: 14 amino acids. Unmatched junction bases numbered 3, after V lost 4 bases and J lost 3 bases. CDR3 sequence reads: CASSGRGHGNTIYF. CDR3 nucleotides: TGTGCCAGCAGCGGCAGGGGGCATGGAAACACCATATATTTT.

The V and J genes are TRBV25-1 and TRBJ1-2; a possible D gene is TRBD1 (5 bases). Germline CDR1 is MGHDK and CDR2 is SYGVNS. This CDR3 contains 15 residues. V lost 2 bases and J 1 base, leaving 11 bases between the germline ends. The CDR3 DNA sequence: TGTGCCAGCAGTGAACGGGGGGTGGGTAACTATGGCTACACCTTC. It specifies CASSERGVGNYGYTF.

J is TRBJ2-7 and V is TRBV9; a weak D match, TRBD1 (6 bases). Germline V gene data show CDR1 as SGDLS and CDR2 as YYNGEE. The CDR3 is 11 amino acids. The ends were cut back, 3 bases at V and 6 bases at J, with 7 bases in the middle. The CDR3, as DNA: TGTGCCAGCAGCGCAGGGGTCGAGCAGTACTTC. Translating it yields CASSAGVEQYF.

This clone was picked up one time. This chain links TRBV30 with TRBJ1-1, with D tentatively TRBD1 (6 bases). V lost 0 bases and J 2 bases, leaving 13 bases between the germline ends. The CDR3 runs to 15 residues. The germline V gene has CDR1 GTSNPN and CDR2 SVGIG (reference sequence). This chain's CDR3 is CAWSVGGPPNTEAFF. The CDR3 DNA follows: TGTGCCTGGAGTGTGGGGGGGCCACCTAACACTGAAGCTTTCTTT.

The chain is built from TRBV4-3 and TRBJ1-2; D might be TRBD1 (5 bases). The CDR3 is made up of 15 amino acids. Trimming removed 1 base from V and 8 bases from J, with 17 bases in between. From germline, CDR1 is LGHNA and CDR2 YSLEER. The CDR3 region has the DNA TGCGCCAGCAGCCAAGGAATAGGGGCTCGAGGAGGCTACACCTTC. It yields the protein CASSQGIGARGGYTF.

This sequence joins TRBV3-1 (or the pseudogene TRBV3-2) and TRBJ1-2; 8 nucleotides agree with TRBD1. The junction had 16 bases not matched to a gene; V was cut back by 4 bases and J by 6 bases. The germline V gene has CDR1 LGHDT and CDR2 YNNKEL (reference sequence). The CDR3 consists of 17 residues. This CDR3 reads CASSPKIKMRQGNGYTF. In nucleotides, the CDR3 is TGTGCCAGCAGCCCCAAGATCAAAATGCGACAGGGGAATGGCTACACCTTC.

V gene TRBV24-1 combines with J gene TRBJ2-2, with 9 positions matching TRBD1. V was pared by 3 bases and J by 5 bases, with 6 bases of the junction left unmatched. The CDR3 contains 16 residues. CDR1 and CDR2 (germline): KGHDR, SFDVKD. CDR3 protein: CATSDITGTGTGELFF. The CDR3 nucleotides read TGTGCCACCAGTGATATTACCGGGACAGGGACCGGGGAGCTGTTTTTT.

The J gene is TRBJ1-2, the V gene TRBV7-9; D gene uncertain. CDR3 size: 15 residues. Deletions cut 4 bases from V and 7 bases from J, with 19 bases between. The germline gives CDR1 SEHNR, CDR2 FQNEAQ (reference sequence). The DNA of the CDR3 is TGTGCCAGCAGCTATCAGGTCCCATCGGCCGGTGGCTACACCTTC. Its translation is CASSYQVPSAGGYTF.

The chain employs TRBV10-3 and TRBJ1-1; a weak D match, TRBD1 (5 bases). Deletions cut 2 bases from V and 1 base from J, with 8 bases between. CDR3 length equals 14 residues. The V gene's germline CDR1 is ENHRY and CDR2 SYGVKD. Here the CDR3 DNA reads TGTGCCATCAGTGAGCTACAGGCGAACACTGAAGCTTTCTTT. Protein product: CAISELQANTEAFF.

V is TRBV10-3 and J is TRBJ1-5, with no clear D. The CDR3 contains 13 residues. Per germline, CDR1 ENHRY and CDR2 SYGVKD. Between the trimmed V and J ends, which lost 2 bases and 7 bases, there was a span of 9 bases. CDR3: CAISENSGQPQHF. The CDR3 DNA follows: TGTGCCATCAGTGAGAATTCGGGACAGCCCCAGCATTTT.

In this sample, this clone turned up a few times. The chain combines TRBV10-3 with TRBJ1-2, with 8 nucleotides matching TRBD1. This CDR3 contains 15 residues. Germline lookup yields CDR1 ENHRY and CDR2 SYGVKD. J was trimmed by 6 bases and V by 7 bases; bases with no gene match: 13. CDR3 protein: CAINERLLDRDGYTF. The CDR3 coding sequence is TGTGCCATCAACGAGCGACTTTTGGACAGGGATGGCTACACCTTC.

This rearrangement joins TRBV6-6 to TRBJ1-1; maybe TRBD1 (6 bases). This CDR3 contains 15 residues. Trimming left V 2 bases short and J 2 bases short, with 12 bases between. The V gene's germline CDR1 is MNHNY and CDR2 SVGAGI (reference sequence). CDR3 coding DNA: TGTGCCAGCAGTTACGGACTCGGGACAAACACTGAAGCTTTCTTT. Its protein product is CASSYGLGTNTEAFF.

This clone appeared a few times. Written as DNA, the CDR3 is TGTGCCAGCAGTTTACCCCCGCGGGGGTACGAGCAGTACTTC. Protein product: CASSLPPRGYEQYF. This chain connects TRBV28 to TRBJ2-7, with 7 bases fitting TRBD2. V shed 2 bases, J shed 4 bases, and the junction held 5 bases outside the gene matches. There are 14 residues in the CDR3. From germline, CDR1 is MDHEN and CDR2 SYDVKM.

The chain has TRBV9 and TRBJ1-1; D is unresolved. The germline V gene encodes CDR1 SGDLS and CDR2 YYNGEE. V gave up 0 bases and J gave up 4 bases, with 10 bases separating them. The CDR3 has 14 amino acids. The CDR3, as DNA: TGTGCCAGCAGCGTAGATAGCACCCCCACTGAAGCTTTCTTT. Its translation: CASSVDSTPTEAFF.

The chain combines TRBV7-8 with TRBJ1-3; D is undetermined. Germline V gives CDR1 SGHVS, CDR2 FQNEAQ. V was clipped by 5 bases and J by 4 bases, with 12 bases between them. CDR3 length equals 14 residues. CDR3 nucleotides: TGTGCCAGCAGCCTCTCATTCGGGGGAAACACCATATATTTT. Its translation: CASSLSFGGNTIYF.

This clone was observed once. This sequence joins TRBV10-3 and TRBJ2-3; 7 bases agree with TRBD2. Germline V gene lookup returns CDR1 ENHRY and CDR2 SYGVKD. The junction had 5 bases not matched to a gene; V was cut back by 4 bases and J by 1 base. The length of the CDR3 is 15 residues. CDR3 DNA sequence: TGTGCCATCAGTGGAGGCGGGGGTGGCACAGATACGCAGTATTTT. This gives the protein CAISGGGGGTDTQYF.

This chain joins TRBV18 and TRBJ1-3, with D hard to call. The CDR3 length is 16 residues. Deletions cut 3 bases from V and 0 bases from J, with 12 bases between. Germline CDR1 and CDR2: KGHSH and LQKENI. CDR3 residues: CASSPTVYSSGNTIYF. The CDR3 region has the DNA TGTGCCAGCTCACCGACGGTATACAGCTCTGGAAACACCATATATTTT.

The chain links TRBV27 to TRBJ1-5; 7 bases map to TRBD1. This CDR3 is 16 amino acids long. The germline V gene has CDR1 MNHEY and CDR2 SMNVEV (reference sequence). With 5 bases clipped from V and 0 bases from J, the junction kept 7 bases outside the gene matches. The CDR3 region has the DNA TGTGCCAGCAGTAGGGGGCAGCCCTATAGCAATCAGCCCCAGCATTTT. Protein product: CASSRGQPYSNQPQHF.

This sequence joins TRBV6-1 and TRBJ1-2, with 7 bases lining up with TRBD1. V lost 1 base, J lost 3 bases, and 5 bases stayed unmatched. Germline lookup yields CDR1 MNHNS and CDR2 SASEGT. This CDR3 is built from 15 residues. The CDR3 sequence: CASSEVRDRYYGYTF. The CDR3 bases are TGTGCCAGCAGTGAAGTAAGGGACAGATACTATGGCTACACCTTC.

The gene calls are TRBV5-1 and TRBJ2-3; D possibly corresponds to TRBD1 (5 bases). The length of the CDR3 is 14 residues. Trimming left V 0 bases short and J 4 bases short, with 9 bases between. Germline CDR1 reads SGHRS; CDR2 reads YFSETQ. This chain's CDR3 is CASSLVAGSDTQYF. The DNA for the CDR3 is TGCGCCAGCAGCTTGGTGGCAGGGTCAGATACGCAGTATTTT.

J is TRBJ1-1 and V is TRBV2; no reliable D call. This CDR3 is built from 13 residues. Germline V gives CDR1 SNHLY, CDR2 FYNNEI. V was shortened by 3 bases and J by 2 bases, with 7 bases between the two germline ends. The CDR3 loop reads CASSDQTNTEAFF. The CDR3 nucleotides are TGTGCCAGCAGTGACCAGACAAACACTGAAGCTTTCTTT. The full variable domain, with the rest looked up from reference TRBV2 and TRBJ1-1, is EPEVTQTPSHQVTQMGQEVILRCVPISNHLYFYWYRQILGQKVEFLVSFYNNEISEKSEIFDDQFSVERPDGSNFTLKIRSTKLEDSAMYFCASSDQTNTEAFFGQGTRLTVV.

V is TRBV27 and J is TRBJ1-1; 9 bases line up with TRBD1. V trimming: 8 bases; J trimming: 7 bases; junction bases outside the gene matches: 11. The CDR3 runs to 14 residues. Per germline, CDR1 MNHEY and CDR2 SMNVEV (reference sequence). CDR3 DNA sequence: TGTGCCAGCTCCCGGGACAGGGTCAATGGTGAAGCTTTCTTT. Its translation: CASSRDRVNGEAFF.

J is TRBJ2-3 and V is TRBV2; 9 bases fit TRBD2. CDR1 and CDR2 from the germline V gene are SNHLY and FYNNEI. V lost 6 bases, J lost 8 bases, and 9 bases stayed unmatched. The CDR3 extends over 14 amino acids. CDR3 coding DNA: TGTGCCAGCAGGATCGCGGGGGGGCCTGGTACGCAGTATTTT. Protein: CASRIAGGPGTQYF.